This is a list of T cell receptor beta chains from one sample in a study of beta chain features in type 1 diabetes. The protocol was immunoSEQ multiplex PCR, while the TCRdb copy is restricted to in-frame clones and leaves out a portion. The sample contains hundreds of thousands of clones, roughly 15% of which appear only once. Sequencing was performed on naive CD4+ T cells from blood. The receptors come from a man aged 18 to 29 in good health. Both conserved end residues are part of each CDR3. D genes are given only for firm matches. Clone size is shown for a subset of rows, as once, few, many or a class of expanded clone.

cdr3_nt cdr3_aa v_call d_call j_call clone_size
TGTGCCAGCAGCCCCCAGACAGGGTCGAGGACAGATACGCAGTATTTT CASSPQTGSRTDTQYF TRBV7-8 TRBD1 TRBJ2-3 few
TGTGCCAGCAGACAAGAGTCCCGCGAATCCTCCTACGAGCAGTACTTC CASRQESRESSYEQYF TRBV4-2 . TRBJ2-7 .
TGTGCCAGCTCACCCCCGGCTAGCGGGAGGGCCGGTGAGCAGTTCTTC CASSPPASGRAGEQFF TRBV18 TRBD2 TRBJ2-1 .
TGTGCCAGCAGCACGACAGGGGGCGTCAACTATGGCTACACCTTC CASSTTGGVNYGYTF TRBV5-6 TRBD1 TRBJ1-2 .
TGCGCCAGCAGCCAGGGTTCTAGCGGTGCCCAAGAGACCCAGTACTTC CASSQGSSGAQETQYF TRBV5-1 TRBD2 TRBJ2-5 .
TGTGCCAGCAGCTCCCATAGGGGGACAGATACGCAGTATTTT CASSSHRGTDTQYF TRBV7-3 . TRBJ2-3 few
TGTGCCACCACAGGGCCCTCCTATAATTCACCCCTCCACTTT CATTGPSYNSPLHF TRBV11-2 . TRBJ1-6 few
TGTGCCAGCAGCCCCAAAGGGGGAAACACCATATATTTT CASSPKGGNTIYF TRBV7-3 . TRBJ1-3 .
TGCAGCGTCGCAGACAGGGGGCAGGCAGATACGCAGTATTTT CSVADRGQADTQYF TRBV29-1 TRBD1 TRBJ2-3 few
TGTGCCTGGAGTGTCAGGGATACGCAGTATTTT CAWSVRDTQYF TRBV30 . TRBJ2-3 few
TGTGCCAGCAGCTTGGAGGGGACGGTCAGCACCGGGGAGCTGTTTTTT CASSLEGTVSTGELFF TRBV5-4 . TRBJ2-2 few
TGTGCCAGCAGCCCCGGGACTAGCGGGAGGGTCGACGAGCAGTACTTC CASSPGTSGRVDEQYF TRBV9 TRBD2 TRBJ2-7 few
TGTGCCAGCAGCCCCCGTTCGGGGGCGGTGTACGAGCAGTACTTC CASSPRSGAVYEQYF TRBV5-4 . TRBJ2-7 .
TGTGCCAGCAGCTTAATGGGGACAGGGTCCACTGAAGCTTTCTTT CASSLMGTGSTEAFF TRBV7-6 TRBD1 TRBJ1-1 few
TGTGCCAGCAGTGTACAGGGTCATGGCTACACCTTC CASSVQGHGYTF TRBV6-5 . TRBJ1-2 .
TGTGCCAGCAGCCAGCTCCGGGACAGGTTCTATGGCTACACCTTC CASSQLRDRFYGYTF TRBV14 TRBD1 TRBJ1-2 few